These 18 T cell receptor beta chains were all obtained from the same sample, sequenced in a study of vaccination and CD4 T cells after COVID-19. The treatment here: approximately nine-day PBMC culture with coronavirus spike peptide pools or control peptides (ViraFEST assay). Oncomine TCR Beta short-read sequencing was applied to DNA from cultured CD4+ T cells. TCRdb reprocessed the PCR reads with MiXCR, giving one entry per CDR3 protein. Among some 11,000 distinct CDR3 sequences, approximately 64% were seen once, and the ten largest hold 7.5% to 9%. Their target antigens are unknown. The source material was CD4+ T cells from blood, cultured in vitro, sampled before SARS-CoV-2 vaccination. The origin of the receptors is a human donor who had recovered from COVID-19.

This sequence joins TRBV27 and TRBJ1-1; the match to TRBD1 covers 7 bases. CDR3 length: 15 amino acids. In germline, CDR1 is MNHEY, CDR2 SMNVEV (reference sequence). The V and J ends lost 9 bases and 1 base, in that order; junction bases with no gene match: 11. CDR3 nucleotides: TGTGCCAGTCGGACTACAGGGGCGCCGAACACTGAAGCTTTCTTT. Its protein is CASRTTGAPNTEAFF.

This clonotype turned up a few times. The chain is built from TRBV20-1 and TRBJ2-1, with D possibly being TRBD1 (6 bases). V was cut by 0 bases and J by 9 bases, with 21 bases left in between. CDR1 is DFQATT, CDR2 SNEGSKA, per germline (reference sequence). The length of the CDR3 is 16 residues. Here the CDR3 reads CSARDPFRTVGGEQFF. The CDR3 DNA is TGCAGTGCTAGAGACCCTTTTAGGACAGTCGGAGGTGAGCAGTTCTTC.

V is TRBV6-1 and J is TRBJ2-7; 10 nucleotides agree with TRBD1. There are 15 residues in the CDR3. The ends lost 2 bases at V and 4 bases at J; junction bases unmatched: 5. Germline-derived CDR1 and CDR2 are MNHNS and SASEGT. The CDR3 nucleotides are TGTGCCAGCAGTGAATGGGACAGGGGAAAATACGAGCAGTACTTC. Translating it yields CASSEWDRGKYEQYF.

The V and J genes are TRBV7-2 and TRBJ2-5; weak D call: TRBD2 (5 bases). V lost 2 bases, J lost 1 base, and 11 bases lay in between. The CDR3 loop spans 15 amino acids. Germline V CDR1 and CDR2: SGHTA, FQGNSA. CDR3 DNA: TGTGCCAGCAGCTTAAAGAAGCGGACCCAAGAGACCCAGTACTTC. Translated, it gives CASSLKKRTQETQYF.

The V gene is TRBV7-3, the J gene TRBJ2-5; the match to TRBD2 covers 12 bases. CDR3 size: 17 residues. Germline CDR1 is SGHTA and CDR2 is FQGTGA. V was pared by 2 bases and J by 0 bases, with 4 bases of the junction left unmatched. The CDR3 region has the DNA TGTGCCAGCAGCTTAGGCACTAGCGGGGGGAACCAAGAGACCCAGTACTTC. Protein sequence: CASSLGTSGGNQETQYF. Full variable domain (rest looked up from reference TRBV7-3 and TRBJ2-5): GAGVSQTPSNKVTEKGKYVELRCDPISGHTALYWYRQSLGQGPEFLIYFQGTGAADDSGLPNDRFFAVRPEGSVSTLKIQRTERGDSAVYLCASSLGTSGGNQETQYFGPGTRLLVL.

V gene TRBV7-9 combines with J gene TRBJ2-5; D is uncertain. This CDR3 is built from 14 residues. V lost 0 bases to trimming and J lost 2 bases, with 7 bases between them. Germline V lookup: CDR1 SEHNR, CDR2 FQNEAQ (reference sequence). The CDR3 reads CASSLANRQETQYF. DNA of the CDR3: TGTGCCAGCAGCTTAGCAAACAGACAAGAGACCCAGTACTTC.

V usage is TRBV5-4 and J usage is TRBJ2-6, with TRBD1 matching over 9 bases. The CDR3 sequence is 17 residues long. The germline V gene has CDR1 SGHNT and CDR2 YYREEE (reference sequence). Trimming removed 3 bases from V and 4 bases from J; junction bases left unmatched: 8. CDR3 sequence (DNA): TGTGCCAGCAGCTCACCGGGACAGGGAGCCGGGGCCAACGTCCTGACTTTC. It translates to CASSSPGQGAGANVLTF.

The gene calls are TRBV7-6 and TRBJ2-1; 11 bases line up with TRBD2. Germline CDR1 is SGHVS and CDR2 is FNYEAQ. Trimming cost V 6 bases and J 9 bases; bases outside gene matches: 10. The CDR3 consists of 15 residues. The CDR3 DNA follows: TGTGCCAGCAGTCCCCTAGCGGGAGGCATGGGTGAGCAGTTCTTC. The encoded protein is CASSPLAGGMGEQFF.

The gene calls are TRBV4-1 and TRBJ2-3; 9 positions match TRBD1. This CDR3 has 15 amino acids. Looked up from germline, CDR1 is MGHRA and CDR2 is YSYEKL. V was pared by 4 bases and J by 0 bases, with 2 bases of the junction left unmatched. CDR3 coding DNA: TGCGCCAGCAGCCCGGGACAGGGAAGCACAGATACGCAGTATTTT. This encodes CASSPGQGSTDTQYF.

The V and J genes are TRBV27 and TRBJ1-5; D gene unclear. Germline loops: CDR1 MNHEY, CDR2 SMNVEV (reference sequence). V was shortened by 6 bases and J by 1 base, with 7 bases between the two germline ends. There are 13 residues in the CDR3. CDR3 loop: CASRGPSNQPQHF. CDR3 nucleotide sequence: TGTGCCAGCAGGGGTCCAAGCAATCAGCCCCAGCATTTT.

This rearrangement joins TRBV6-1 to TRBJ2-3; possible D gene TRBD1, 5 bases. The CDR3 spans 11 residues. V lost 6 bases and J lost 4, with 5 bases in between. Germline assignment: CDR1 MNHNS and CDR2 SASEGT. Here the CDR3 reads CASSRADTQYF. Written as DNA, the CDR3 is TGTGCCAGCAGCAGGGCAGATACGCAGTATTTT.

The J gene is TRBJ1-2, the V gene TRBV7-8; possibly TRBD1 for D (6 bases). Germline assignment: CDR1 SGHVS and CDR2 FQNEAQ. V was trimmed by 1 base and J by 1 base, leaving 10 bases between them. CDR3 size: 15 residues. As DNA, the CDR3 is TGTGCCAGCAGCTTAGACAGGGTCGGTAACTATGGCTACACCTTC. This sequence encodes CASSLDRVGNYGYTF.

The V gene is TRBV6-1, the J gene TRBJ1-1, with a possible D match to TRBD1 (5 bases). The CDR3 covers 13 residues. Trimming removed 7 bases from V and 2 bases from J, with 11 bases in between. Germline-derived CDR1 and CDR2 are MNHNS and SASEGT. In DNA, the CDR3 is TGTGCCAGCACCCCAAGGGGTAACACTGAAGCTTTCTTT. Its translation is CASTPRGNTEAFF.

This clonotype was counted between two and nine times. The gene calls are TRBV28 and TRBJ1-2; possibly TRBD1 for D (5 bases). Germline V CDR1 and CDR2: MDHEN, SYDVKM. Trimming left V 4 bases short and J 4 bases short, with 7 bases between. The length of the CDR3 is 12 residues. CDR3 DNA: TGTGCCAGCAGTTCGGGACTCTATGGCTACACCTTC. Encoded protein: CASSSGLYGYTF.

The chain couples TRBV2 to TRBJ2-7; D is perhaps TRBD2 (6 bases). Trimming shortened V by 2 bases and J by 2 bases, and 13 bases separated the two germline ends. The CDR3 sequence is 15 residues long. In germline, CDR1 is SNHLY, CDR2 FYNNEI. CDR3 region: CASSEPAGPTYEQYF. DNA for the CDR3: TGTGCCAGCAGTGAACCTGCGGGACCTACCTACGAGCAGTACTTC.

This sequence joins TRBV28 and TRBJ2-2; 7 nucleotides line up with TRBD1. The junction had 4 bases not matched to a gene; V was cut back by 6 bases and J by 0 bases. The CDR3 consists of 15 residues. Looked up from germline, CDR1 is MDHEN and CDR2 is SYDVKM. CDR3 coding DNA: TGTGCCAGCAGCCGCGGACAGGCGAACACCGGGGAGCTGTTTTTT. Its protein product is CASSRGQANTGELFF.

The gene calls are TRBV6-1 and TRBJ2-5; 9 nucleotides match TRBD2. The CDR3 spans 18 residues. CDR1 MNHNS and CDR2 SASEGT come from the germline V gene. V shed 0 bases and J 2 bases; nucleotides not matched to a gene: 10. CDR3 DNA: TGTGCCAGCAGTGAAGCGCTAGGTCTAGCGGGGAGACAAGAGACCCAGTACTTC. It specifies CASSEALGLAGRQETQYF.

J is TRBJ2-7 and V is TRBV6-5, with D tentatively TRBD1 or TRBD2 (5 bases each). Germline V gene lookup returns CDR1 MNHEY and CDR2 SVGAGI. The V gene lost 2 bases and the J gene lost 1 base, with 15 bases spanning the gap. CDR3 length: 16 residues. CDR3 DNA sequence: TGTGCCAGCAGTTACACCGGGACCCCAATATCCTACGAGCAGTACTTC. Translated: CASSYTGTPISYEQYF.